The 23 T cell receptor beta chains reported below all come from one sample, sequenced in a study of blood T cells in healthy people across ages. Primed by a sample-barcoded 5' primer and a J-beta primer mix, a second PCR proceeded for 7 to 11 cycles. MiXCR was run by TCRdb on the 5' RACE reads, yielding one entry per CDR3 protein. The table records about 570,000 distinct CDR3 sequences, approximately 27% of them present only once. The sequenced material came from blood. The receptors were gathered from a woman in her seventies in good health.

This clonotype was seen more than once but under ten times. This sequence joins TRBV13 and TRBJ1-4; D not certain. The CDR3 consists of 17 residues. The germline gives CDR1 PRHDT, CDR2 FYEKMQ (reference sequence). Trimming removed 0 bases from V and 4 bases from J, with 15 bases in between. The CDR3 bases are TGTGCCAGCAGCTTAGGCCGAGCGGTGGGGATTAATGAAAAACTGTTTTTT. Amino acid sequence: CASSLGRAVGINEKLFF.

The rearrangement uses TRBV5-1 and TRBJ2-5, with no clear D. CDR3 size: 14 residues. Germline-derived CDR1 and CDR2 are SGHRS and YFSETQ. The V gene lost 4 bases and the J gene lost 2 bases, with 12 bases spanning the gap. CDR3 DNA: TGCGCCAGCAGCCCCGCGACAAGTCAAGAGACCCAGTACTTC. It yields the protein CASSPATSQETQYF. Drawing the rest from reference TRBV5-1 and TRBJ2-5, the complete variable domain is KAGVTQTPRYLIKTRGQQVTLSCSPISGHRSVSWYQQTPGQGLQFLFEYFSETQRNKGNFPGRFSGRQFSNSRSEMNVSTLELGDSALYLCASSPATSQETQYFGPGTRLLVL.

This clonotype was detected once. The CDR3 spells CASSPGQQNIQYF. The CDR3 DNA reads TGTGCCAGCTCACCGGGGCAGCAAAACATTCAGTACTTC. This chain joins TRBV18 and TRBJ2-4, with a tentative D call TRBD1 (5 bases). V lost 3 bases and J lost 5, with 8 bases in between. In germline, CDR1 is KGHSH, CDR2 LQKENI. The CDR3 consists of 13 residues.

This clonotype came up many times. The CDR3 nucleotides are TGTGCCAGCAGTTACCTCTCCTTAAGGGGGACCCAGTACTTC. Residues: CASSYLSLRGTQYF. This chain joins TRBV6-5 and TRBJ2-5; weak D call: TRBD1 (5 bases). Trimming pared 2 bases from V and 7 bases from J, leaving 14 bases between. Looked up from germline, CDR1 is MNHEY and CDR2 is SVGAGI. The CDR3 has 14 residues.

The chain recombines TRBV20-1 with TRBJ2-3; D is possibly TRBD2 (6 bases). V lost 0 bases and J lost 5, with 15 bases in between. The V gene's germline CDR1 is DFQATT and CDR2 SNEGSKA (reference sequence). The CDR3 loop spans 15 amino acids. This CDR3 is CSARDGGTGGDTQYF. The CDR3 coding sequence is TGCAGTGCTAGAGATGGGGGGACCGGGGGAGATACGCAGTATTTT.

This clonotype was found a few times. This chain links TRBV20-1 with TRBJ2-7; TRBD2 agrees at 9 bases. Germline assignment: CDR1 DFQATT and CDR2 SNEGSKA (reference sequence). This CDR3 is built from 15 residues. After removal of 0 bases from V and 6 bases from J, the junction contained 9 bases not matched to a gene. The chain's CDR3 is CSARDASGLAFEQYF. DNA for the CDR3: TGCAGTGCTAGAGATGCCTCGGGACTAGCTTTCGAGCAGTACTTC.

This sequence joins TRBV7-9 and TRBJ2-3, with 7 bases lining up with TRBD2. The CDR3 has 14 amino acids. CDR1 is SEHNR, CDR2 FQNEAQ, per germline (reference sequence). V dropped 3 bases and J dropped 4; count of bases not matched to a gene: 4. For the CDR3, the DNA is TGTGCCAGCAGCTTCAGCGGGGCCGCAGATACGCAGTATTTT. It yields the protein CASSFSGAADTQYF.

This clonotype has ten or more counts. The rearrangement uses TRBV7-2 and TRBJ2-5; D ambiguous. CDR1 SGHTA and CDR2 FQGNSA come from the germline V gene. The V and J ends lost 0 bases and 2 bases respectively, with 4 bases between them. The CDR3 length is 13 residues. In DNA form, the CDR3 reads TGTGCCAGCAGCTTAGCTTGGCAAGAGACCCAGTACTTC. Residues: CASSLAWQETQYF. Using reference TRBV7-2 and TRBJ2-5 for the parts outside the CDR3, the full variable domain is GAGVSQSPSNKVTEKGKDVELRCDPISGHTALYWYRQSLGQGLEFLIYFQGNSAPDKSGLPSDRFSAERTGGSVSTLTIQRTQQEDSAVYLCASSLAWQETQYFGPGTRLLVL.

The chain couples TRBV7-2 to TRBJ1-3; D not certain. V lost 2 bases and J lost 1, with 6 bases in between. Germline CDR1 is SGHTA and CDR2 is FQGNSA. The CDR3 consists of 14 residues. The CDR3 DNA sequence: TGTGCCAGCAGCTTATATAGTTCTGGAAACACCATATATTTT. It yields the protein CASSLYSSGNTIYF.

This clonotype was observed a few times. This rearrangement joins TRBV11-2 to TRBJ1-3, with a weak D call TRBD1 (5 bases). V gave up 3 bases and J gave up 8 bases, with 8 bases separating them. The germline gives CDR1 SGHAT, CDR2 FQNNGV. The CDR3 loop spans 12 amino acids. The CDR3 region is CASSLTDYTIYF. The CDR3 region has the DNA TGTGCCAGCAGCTTGACAGACTACACCATATATTTT.

V usage is TRBV12-3 or TRBV12-4 and J usage is TRBJ1-1, with D unclear. This CDR3 is 11 amino acids long. V was clipped by 1 base and J by 11 bases, with 8 bases between them. The chain's CDR3 is CASSLVGVAFF. CDR3 DNA: TGTGCCAGCAGTTTAGTGGGTGTCGCTTTCTTT.

The chain is built from TRBV7-2 and TRBJ1-6, with unresolved D. Trimming shortened V by 8 bases and J by 2 bases, and 13 bases separated the two germline ends. Germline V gene data show CDR1 as SGHTA and CDR2 as FQGNSA. The CDR3 loop spans 15 amino acids. The CDR3 region is CASRSPEAYNSPLHF. CDR3 coding DNA: TGTGCCAGCCGAAGCCCAGAAGCCTATAATTCACCCCTCCACTTT.

This clonotype came up a few times. This chain links TRBV7-2 with TRBJ2-7; no reliable D call. The V end was cut by 2 bases, the J end by 5 bases, with 10 bases between. The CDR3 extends over 13 amino acids. Germline-derived CDR1 and CDR2 are SGHTA and FQGNSA. The CDR3 nucleotides are TGTGCCAGCAGCTTATCACCGGCCCACGAGCAGTACTTC. This translates into CASSLSPAHEQYF.

This clonotype was seen only a few times. CDR3 sequence reads: CAIGEGSGELFF. The CDR3 region has the DNA TGTGCCATCGGCGAGGGGTCCGGGGAGCTGTTTTTT. The chain links TRBV10-3 to TRBJ2-2; D is perhaps TRBD1 or TRBD2 (5 bases each). V was trimmed by 8 bases and J by 6 bases, leaving 10 bases between them. This CDR3 spans 12 amino acids. Germline assignment: CDR1 ENHRY and CDR2 SYGVKD.

The chain couples TRBV29-1 to TRBJ1-1; tentatively, D is TRBD1 (6 bases). CDR3 length: 13 amino acids. Trimming removed 7 bases from V and 0 bases from J, with 12 bases in between. Per germline, CDR1 SQVTM and CDR2 ANQGSEA. CDR3 coding DNA: TGCAGCGCTCCACAGGGATTGAACACTGAAGCTTTCTTT. It yields the protein CSAPQGLNTEAFF.

This clonotype was detected many times. The rearrangement uses TRBV29-1 and TRBJ2-5, with TRBD1 identical over 10 bases. The junction had 2 bases not matched to a gene; V was cut back by 7 bases and J by 3 bases. This CDR3 is 12 amino acids long. Germline V gene sequence: CDR1 SQVTM, CDR2 ANQGSEA. For the CDR3, the DNA is TGCAGCGCCGGGACAGGGGAAGAGACCCAGTACTTC. This encodes CSAGTGEETQYF.

This chain joins TRBV4-2 and TRBJ2-1, with D hard to call. Per the germline V gene, CDR1 is LGHNA and CDR2 is YNFKEQ. This CDR3 has 15 residues. Trimming pared 1 base from V and 9 bases from J, leaving 16 bases between. The CDR3 sequence: CASSQGLGTRSEQFF. The DNA of the CDR3 is TGTGCCAGCAGCCAAGGATTGGGTACTCGCAGTGAGCAGTTCTTC.

This sequence joins TRBV14 and TRBJ2-5, with 8 bases that match TRBD1. Germline V gene lookup returns CDR1 SGHDN and CDR2 FVKESK. J lost 11 bases, V lost 1 base, and 12 bases had no gene match. The CDR3 length is 15 residues. The CDR3 region is CASSQGTGLRYGQYF. DNA for the CDR3: TGTGCCAGCAGCCAAGGGACAGGGCTTCGCTACGGGCAGTACTTC.

This clonotype showed up just a few times. At one end the junction does not follow the germline gene, possibly because of a read error. This rearrangement joins TRBV4-1 to TRBJ2-7, with D unclear. Germline CDR1 is MGHRA and CDR2 is YSYEKL. The CDR3 sequence is 16 residues long. CDR3 residues: CASIQDSGRYSYEQYF. CDR3 coding DNA: TGCGCCAGCATCCAAGACTCTGGGCGTTACTCCTACGAGCAGTACTTC.

V is TRBV3-1 and J is TRBJ1-1; D call uncertain. The CDR3 length is 15 residues. Trimming took off 4 bases at V and 4 bases at J, with 16 bases between the two ends. Germline V gives CDR1 LGHDT, CDR2 YNNKEL (reference sequence). DNA of the CDR3: TGTGCCAGCAGCCTCGCCTTCGGCAGAACCACTGAAGCTTTCTTT. Amino acids: CASSLAFGRTTEAFF.

CDR3 loop: CASSLSRDSTYEQYF. The DNA for the CDR3 is TGTGCCAGCAGTTTATCACGGGACAGTACCTACGAGCAGTACTTC. The chain recombines TRBV12-3 or TRBV12-4 with TRBJ2-5, with 7 bases fitting TRBD1. The J call may not be correct, given that the DNA end is closer to TRBJ2-7. The CDR3 sequence is 15 residues long.

This clonotype was recorded a few times. This chain joins TRBV9 and TRBJ2-5; D call uncertain. The CDR3 covers 15 residues. The V end was cut by 3 bases, the J end by 1 base, with 13 bases between. Germline CDR1 SGDLS, CDR2 YYNGEE. The CDR3 DNA reads TGTGCCAGCAGCGAGGGCGTTACTATCCAAGAGACCCAGTACTTC. This translates into CASSEGVTIQETQYF.

This clonotype was counted between two and nine times. The chain recombines TRBV29-1 with TRBJ1-5; a weak D match, TRBD1 (6 bases). CDR3 length: 12 amino acids. CDR1 is SQVTM, CDR2 ANQGSEA, per germline. The ends were cut back, 4 bases at V and 7 bases at J, with 11 bases in the middle. The DNA of the CDR3 is TGCAGCGTTGCAGGGGATAGCCAGCCCCAGCATTTT. Its protein product is CSVAGDSQPQHF.